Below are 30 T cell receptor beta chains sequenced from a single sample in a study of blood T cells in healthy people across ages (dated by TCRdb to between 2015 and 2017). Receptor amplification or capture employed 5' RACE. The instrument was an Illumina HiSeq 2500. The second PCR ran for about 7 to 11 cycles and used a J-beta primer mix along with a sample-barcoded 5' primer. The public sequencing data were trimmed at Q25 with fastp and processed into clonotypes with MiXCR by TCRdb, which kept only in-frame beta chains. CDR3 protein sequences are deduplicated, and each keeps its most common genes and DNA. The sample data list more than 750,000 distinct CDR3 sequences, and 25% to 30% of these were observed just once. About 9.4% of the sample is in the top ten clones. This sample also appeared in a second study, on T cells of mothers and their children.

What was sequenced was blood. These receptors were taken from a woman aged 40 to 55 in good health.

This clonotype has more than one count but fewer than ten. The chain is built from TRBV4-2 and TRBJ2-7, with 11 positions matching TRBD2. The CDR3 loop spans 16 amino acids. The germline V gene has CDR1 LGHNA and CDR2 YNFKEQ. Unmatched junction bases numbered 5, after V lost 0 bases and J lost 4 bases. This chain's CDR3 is CASSQDFSGGVYEQYF. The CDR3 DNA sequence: TGTGCCAGCAGCCAAGACTTTAGCGGGGGGGTTTACGAGCAGTACTTC.

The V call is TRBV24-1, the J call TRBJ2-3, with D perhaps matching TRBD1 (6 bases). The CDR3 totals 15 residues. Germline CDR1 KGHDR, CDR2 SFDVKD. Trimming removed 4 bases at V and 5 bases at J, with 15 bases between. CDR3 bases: TGTGCCACCAGTGACACCAGGACCAGGGGAGATACGCAGTATTTT. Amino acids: CATSDTRTRGDTQYF.

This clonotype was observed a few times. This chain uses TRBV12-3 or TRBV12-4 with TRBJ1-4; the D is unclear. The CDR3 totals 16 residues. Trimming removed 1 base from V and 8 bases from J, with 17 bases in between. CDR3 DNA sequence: TGTGCCAGCAGTTTAGGATCGCCAGGAGAGTTCGAAAAACTGTTTTTT. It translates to CASSLGSPGEFEKLFF.

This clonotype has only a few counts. Here the CDR3 DNA reads TGTGCCAGCAATGGAGGGGGCTCCTATAATTCACCCCTCCACTTT. Amino acids: CASNGGGSYNSPLHF. V is TRBV9 and J is TRBJ1-6, with D possibly matching TRBD1 (6 bases). Germline CDR1 SGDLS, CDR2 YYNGEE. The CDR3 contains 15 residues. Trimming removed 6 bases from V and 0 bases from J, with 10 bases in between. The complete variable domain, with remaining parts taken from reference TRBV9 and TRBJ1-6, reads DSGVTQTPKHLITATGQRVTLRCSPRSGDLSVYWYQQSLDQGLQFLIQYYNGEERAKGNILERFSAQQFPDLHSELNLSSLELGDSALYFCASNGGGSYNSPLHFGNGTRLTVT.

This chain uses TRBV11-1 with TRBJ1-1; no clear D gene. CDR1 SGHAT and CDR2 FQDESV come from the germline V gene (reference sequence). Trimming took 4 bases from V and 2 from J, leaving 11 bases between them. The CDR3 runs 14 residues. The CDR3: CASSSIQRNTEAFF. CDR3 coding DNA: TGTGCCAGCAGCTCGATACAGAGAAACACTGAAGCTTTCTTT.

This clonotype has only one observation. The CDR3 loop reads CASSLARSNQETQYF. CDR3 coding DNA: TGTGCCAGCAGCTTAGCGCGCAGCAATCAGGAGACCCAGTACTTC. The rearrangement joins TRBV7-2 to TRBJ2-5, with no clear D. The V end lost 0 bases, the J end lost 5 bases, and 13 bases lay between the germline ends. The V gene's germline CDR1 is SGHTA and CDR2 FQGNSA. This CDR3 comprises 15 residues.

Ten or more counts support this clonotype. The CDR3 region is CASSARAPPETQYF. CDR3 in DNA: TGTGCCAGCAGCGCTCGGGCCCCTCCAGAGACCCAGTACTTC. The chain has TRBV7-2 and TRBJ2-5; D remains ambiguous. V was pared by 5 bases and J by 4 bases, with 14 bases between. CDR1 SGHTA and CDR2 FQGNSA come from the germline V gene. The CDR3 has 14 amino acids.

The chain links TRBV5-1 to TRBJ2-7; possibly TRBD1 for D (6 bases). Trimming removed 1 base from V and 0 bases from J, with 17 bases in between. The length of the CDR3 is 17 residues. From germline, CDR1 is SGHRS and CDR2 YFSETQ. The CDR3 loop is CASSLRPRDTFSYEQYF. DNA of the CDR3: TGCGCCAGCAGCTTGAGGCCCCGGGACACGTTCTCCTACGAGCAGTACTTC.

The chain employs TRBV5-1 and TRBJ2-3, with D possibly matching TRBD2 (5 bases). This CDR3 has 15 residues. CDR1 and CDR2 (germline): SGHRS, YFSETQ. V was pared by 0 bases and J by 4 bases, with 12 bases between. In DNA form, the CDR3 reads TGCGCCAGCAGCTTGGCCGGGCTAGCCGCAGATACGCAGTATTTT. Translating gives CASSLAGLAADTQYF.

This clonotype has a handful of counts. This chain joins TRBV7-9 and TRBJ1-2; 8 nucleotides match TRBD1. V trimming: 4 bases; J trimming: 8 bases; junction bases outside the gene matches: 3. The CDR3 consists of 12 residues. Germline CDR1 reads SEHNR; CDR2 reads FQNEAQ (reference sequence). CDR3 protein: CASSWTGKGYTF. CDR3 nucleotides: TGTGCCAGCAGCTGGACAGGGAAGGGCTACACCTTC. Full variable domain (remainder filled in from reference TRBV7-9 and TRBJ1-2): DTGVSQNPRHKITKRGQNVTFRCDPISEHNRLYWYRQTLGQGPEFLTYFQNEAQLEKSRLLSDRFSAERPKGSFSTLEIQRTEQGDSAMYLCASSWTGKGYTFGSGTRLTVV.

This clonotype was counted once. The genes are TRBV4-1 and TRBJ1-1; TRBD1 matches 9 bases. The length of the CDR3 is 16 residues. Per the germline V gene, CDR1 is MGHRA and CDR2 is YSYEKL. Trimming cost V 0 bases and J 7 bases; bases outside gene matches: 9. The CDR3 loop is CASSQEVGQGAGEAFF. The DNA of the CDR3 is TGCGCCAGCAGCCAAGAAGTGGGACAGGGAGCTGGTGAAGCTTTCTTT.

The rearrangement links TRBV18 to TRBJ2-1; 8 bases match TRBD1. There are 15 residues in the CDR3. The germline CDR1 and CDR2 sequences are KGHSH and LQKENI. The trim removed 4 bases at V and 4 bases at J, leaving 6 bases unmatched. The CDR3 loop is CASSLQGALYNEQFF. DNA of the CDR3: TGTGCCAGCTCACTGCAGGGGGCTTTATACAATGAGCAGTTCTTC.

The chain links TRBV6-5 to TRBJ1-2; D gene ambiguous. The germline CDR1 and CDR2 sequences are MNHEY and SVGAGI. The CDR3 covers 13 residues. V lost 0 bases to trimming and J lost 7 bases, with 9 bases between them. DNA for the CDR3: TGTGCCAGCAGTTACTCGAGTCGTGGTGGCTACACCTTC. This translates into CASSYSSRGGYTF.

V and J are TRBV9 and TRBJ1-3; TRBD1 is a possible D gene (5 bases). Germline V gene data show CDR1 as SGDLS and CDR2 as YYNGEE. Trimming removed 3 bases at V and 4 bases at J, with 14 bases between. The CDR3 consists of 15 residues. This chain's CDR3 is CASSGTGTAGNTIYF. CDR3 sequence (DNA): TGTGCCAGCAGCGGTACTGGGACGGCCGGAAACACCATATATTTT.

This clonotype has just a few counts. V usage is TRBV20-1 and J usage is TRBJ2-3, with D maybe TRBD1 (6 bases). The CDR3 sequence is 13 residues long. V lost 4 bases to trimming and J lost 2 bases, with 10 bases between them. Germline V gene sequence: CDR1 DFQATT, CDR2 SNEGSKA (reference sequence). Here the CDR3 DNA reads TGCAGTGCTAAACAGGGTCCCACAGATACGCAGTATTTT. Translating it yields CSAKQGPTDTQYF.

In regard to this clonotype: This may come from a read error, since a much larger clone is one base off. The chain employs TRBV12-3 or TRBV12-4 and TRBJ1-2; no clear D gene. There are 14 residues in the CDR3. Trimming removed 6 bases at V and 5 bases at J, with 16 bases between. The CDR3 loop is CASRDPGSSYGYTF. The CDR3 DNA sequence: TGTGCCAGCAGGGACCCGGGCAGCTCATATGGCTACACCTTC.

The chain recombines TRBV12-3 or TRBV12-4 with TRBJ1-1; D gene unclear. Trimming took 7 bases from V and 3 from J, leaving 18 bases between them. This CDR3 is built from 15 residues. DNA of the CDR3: TGTGCCAGCACCCCCGACAAATATGGGGACACTGAAGCTTTCTTT. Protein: CASTPDKYGDTEAFF.

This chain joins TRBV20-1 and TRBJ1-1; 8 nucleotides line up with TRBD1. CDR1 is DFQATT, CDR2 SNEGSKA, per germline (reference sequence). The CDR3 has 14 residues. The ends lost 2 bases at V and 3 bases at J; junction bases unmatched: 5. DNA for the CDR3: TGCAGTGCTAGATCAGGGGGCGGGGACACTGAAGCTTTCTTT. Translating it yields CSARSGGGDTEAFF.

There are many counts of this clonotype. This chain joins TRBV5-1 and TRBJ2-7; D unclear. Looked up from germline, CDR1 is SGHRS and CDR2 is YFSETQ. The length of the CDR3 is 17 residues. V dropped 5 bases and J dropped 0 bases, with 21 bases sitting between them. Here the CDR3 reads CASSPLPGRASSYEQYF. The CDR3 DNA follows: TGCGCCAGCAGTCCACTACCCGGACGGGCAAGCTCCTACGAGCAGTACTTC.

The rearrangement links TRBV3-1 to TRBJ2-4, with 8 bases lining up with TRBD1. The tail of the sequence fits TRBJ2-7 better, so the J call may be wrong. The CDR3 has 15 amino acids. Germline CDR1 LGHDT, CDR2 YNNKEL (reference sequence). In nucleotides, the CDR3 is TGTGCCAGCAGCCAAGCAGGGGGCGTTGCCCACGAGCAGTACTTC. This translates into CASSQAGGVAHEQYF.

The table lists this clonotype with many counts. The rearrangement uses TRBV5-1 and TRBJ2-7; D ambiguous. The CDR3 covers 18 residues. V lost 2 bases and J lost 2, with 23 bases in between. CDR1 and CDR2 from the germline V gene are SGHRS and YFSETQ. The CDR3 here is CASSFTQPRPNTAYEQYF. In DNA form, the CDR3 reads TGCGCCAGCAGCTTCACTCAACCTCGACCGAATACAGCCTACGAGCAGTACTTC.

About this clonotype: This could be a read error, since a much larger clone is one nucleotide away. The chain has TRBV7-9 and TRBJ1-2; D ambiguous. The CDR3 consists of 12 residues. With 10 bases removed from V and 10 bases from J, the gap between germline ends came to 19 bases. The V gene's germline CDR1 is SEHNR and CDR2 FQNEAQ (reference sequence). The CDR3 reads CATLIGIDDYTF. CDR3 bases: TGTGCCACCTTAATAGGGATCGATGACTACACCTTC.

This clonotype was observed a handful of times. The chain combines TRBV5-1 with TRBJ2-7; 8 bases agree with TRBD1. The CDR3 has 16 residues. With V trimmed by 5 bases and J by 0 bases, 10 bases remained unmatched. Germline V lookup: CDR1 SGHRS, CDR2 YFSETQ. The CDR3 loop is CASSLNTGGASYEQYF. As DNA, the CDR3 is TGCGCCAGCAGTCTTAATACAGGGGGTGCCTCCTACGAGCAGTACTTC.

This CDR3 reads CASSKVTSGTYNEQFF. CDR3 bases: TGTGCCAGCAGTAAGGTCACTAGCGGCACCTACAATGAGCAGTTCTTC. The chain uses TRBV28 and TRBJ2-1; TRBD2 matches at 8 bases. V was pared by 5 bases and J by 2 bases, with 8 bases of the junction left unmatched. The CDR3 is 16 amino acids. Germline assignment: CDR1 MDHEN and CDR2 SYDVKM.

The CDR3 reads CASSLVGKPEAFF. The CDR3 nucleotides are TGTGCCAGCAGCTTAGTTGGTAAACCTGAAGCTTTCTTT. The rearrangement joins TRBV7-8 to TRBJ1-1; D gene ambiguous. V was clipped by 1 base and J by 6 bases, with 9 bases between them. The CDR3 runs to 13 residues. From germline, CDR1 is SGHVS and CDR2 FQNEAQ.

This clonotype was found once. Here the CDR3 reads CASSQGLGLIDPETQYF. The DNA for the CDR3 is TGTGCCAGCAGCCAAGGGTTGGGCTTAATCGATCCCGAGACCCAGTACTTC. The V gene is TRBV3-1, the J gene TRBJ2-7; D unclear. The J call may be mistaken, given a closer DNA end match to TRBJ2-5. Germline assignment: CDR1 LGHDT and CDR2 YNNKEL (reference sequence). The CDR3 extends over 17 amino acids.

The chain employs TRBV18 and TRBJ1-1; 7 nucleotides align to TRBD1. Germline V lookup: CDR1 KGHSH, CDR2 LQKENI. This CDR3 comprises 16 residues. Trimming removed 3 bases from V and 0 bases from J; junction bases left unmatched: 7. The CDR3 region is CASSPTGAWMNTEAFF. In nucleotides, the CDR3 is TGTGCCAGCTCACCCACAGGGGCGTGGATGAACACTGAAGCTTTCTTT.

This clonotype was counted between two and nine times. The CDR3 protein is CSAMGQGFYEQYF. For the CDR3, the DNA is TGCAGTGCTATGGGCCAGGGTTTCTACGAGCAGTACTTC. The chain uses TRBV20-1 and TRBJ2-7, with a possible D match to TRBD1 (5 bases). Germline V lookup: CDR1 DFQATT, CDR2 SNEGSKA (reference sequence). This CDR3 contains 13 residues. V was pared by 4 bases and J by 3 bases, with 13 bases between.

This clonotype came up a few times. In DNA, the CDR3 is TGTGCCAGCAGCAGGACCTTGAGGGAGGAGACCCAGTACTTC. Amino acids: CASSRTLREETQYF. The chain employs TRBV12-3 or TRBV12-4 and TRBJ2-5; a weak D match, TRBD2 (5 bases). The CDR3 runs 14 residues. The V gene lost 6 bases and the J gene lost 5 bases, with 16 bases spanning the gap.

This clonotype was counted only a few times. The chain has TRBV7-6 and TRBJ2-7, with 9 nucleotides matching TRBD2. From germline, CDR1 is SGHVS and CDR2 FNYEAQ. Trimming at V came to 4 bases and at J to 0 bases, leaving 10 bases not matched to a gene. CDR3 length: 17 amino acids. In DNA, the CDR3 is TGTGCCAGCAGCTCGGGCGGGGGGGCCCTCAGCTCCTACGAGCAGTACTTC. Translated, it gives CASSSGGGALSSYEQYF.